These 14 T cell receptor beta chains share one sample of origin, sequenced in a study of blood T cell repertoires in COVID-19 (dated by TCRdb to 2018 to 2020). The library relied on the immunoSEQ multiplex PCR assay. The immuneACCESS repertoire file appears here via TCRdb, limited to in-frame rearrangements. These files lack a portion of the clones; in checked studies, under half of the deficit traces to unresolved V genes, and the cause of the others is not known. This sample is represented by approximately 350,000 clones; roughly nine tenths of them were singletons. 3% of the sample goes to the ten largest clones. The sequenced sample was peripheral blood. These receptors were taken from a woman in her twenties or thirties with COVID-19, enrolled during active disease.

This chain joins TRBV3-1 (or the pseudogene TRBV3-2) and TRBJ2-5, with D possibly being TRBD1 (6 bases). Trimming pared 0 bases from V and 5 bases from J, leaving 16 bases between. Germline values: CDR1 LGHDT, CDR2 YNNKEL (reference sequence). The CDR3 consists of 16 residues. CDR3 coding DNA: TGTGCCAGCAGCCAAGATCTAGGGCAGGGGCGGGAGACCCAGTACTTC. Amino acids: CASSQDLGQGRETQYF.

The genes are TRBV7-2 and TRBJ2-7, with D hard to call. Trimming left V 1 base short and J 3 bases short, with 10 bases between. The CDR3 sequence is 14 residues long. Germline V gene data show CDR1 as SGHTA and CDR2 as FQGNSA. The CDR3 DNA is TGTGCCAGCAGCTTAGGCGGCACTTTCTACGAGCAGTACGTC. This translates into CASSLGGTFYEQYV.

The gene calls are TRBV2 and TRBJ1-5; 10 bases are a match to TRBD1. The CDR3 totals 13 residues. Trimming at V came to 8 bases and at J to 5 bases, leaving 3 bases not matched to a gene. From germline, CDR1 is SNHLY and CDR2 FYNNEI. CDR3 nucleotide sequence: TGTGCCAGCGGGGACAGGGGACATCAGCCCCAGCATTTT. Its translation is CASGDRGHQPQHF. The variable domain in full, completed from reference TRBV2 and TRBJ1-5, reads EPEVTQTPSHQVTQMGQEVILRCVPISNHLYFYWYRQILGQKVEFLVSFYNNEISEKSEIFDDQFSVERPDGSNFTLKIRSTKLEDSAMYFCASGDRGHQPQHFGDGTRLSIL.

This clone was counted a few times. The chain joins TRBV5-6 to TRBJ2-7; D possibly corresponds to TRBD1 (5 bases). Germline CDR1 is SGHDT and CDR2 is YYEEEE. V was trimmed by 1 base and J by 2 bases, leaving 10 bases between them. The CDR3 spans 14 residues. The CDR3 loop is CASSLLQETYEQYF. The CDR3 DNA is TGTGCCAGCAGCTTGCTACAGGAGACCTACGAGCAGTACTTC.

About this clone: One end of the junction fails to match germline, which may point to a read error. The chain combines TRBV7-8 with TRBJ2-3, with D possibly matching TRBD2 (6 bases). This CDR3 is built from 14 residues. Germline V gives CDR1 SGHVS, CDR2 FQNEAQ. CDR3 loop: CASSLATDTDTQYF. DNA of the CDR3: TGTGCCAGCAGCCTAGCGACAGACACAGATACGCAGTATTTT. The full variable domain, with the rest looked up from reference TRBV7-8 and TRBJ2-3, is GAGVSQSPRYKVAKRGQDVALRCDPISGHVSLFWYQQALGQGPEFLTYFQNEAQLDKSGLPSDRFFAERPEGSVSTLKIQRTQQEDSAVYLCASSLATDTDTQYFGPGTRLTVL.

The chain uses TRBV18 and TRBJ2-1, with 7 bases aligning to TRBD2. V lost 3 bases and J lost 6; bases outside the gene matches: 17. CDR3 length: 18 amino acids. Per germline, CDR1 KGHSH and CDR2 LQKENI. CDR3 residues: CASSPIRLAANMGNEQFF. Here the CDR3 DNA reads TGTGCCAGCTCACCGATTCGACTAGCCGCGAACATGGGCAATGAGCAGTTCTTC.

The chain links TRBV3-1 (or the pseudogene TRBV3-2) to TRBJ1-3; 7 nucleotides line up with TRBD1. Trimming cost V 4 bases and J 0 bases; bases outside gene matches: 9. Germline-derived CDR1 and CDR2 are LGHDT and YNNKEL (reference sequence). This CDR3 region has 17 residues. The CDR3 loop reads CASSPRGGDSSGNTIYF. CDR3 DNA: TGTGCCAGCAGCCCACGTGGAGGGGACAGCTCTGGAAACACCATATATTTT.

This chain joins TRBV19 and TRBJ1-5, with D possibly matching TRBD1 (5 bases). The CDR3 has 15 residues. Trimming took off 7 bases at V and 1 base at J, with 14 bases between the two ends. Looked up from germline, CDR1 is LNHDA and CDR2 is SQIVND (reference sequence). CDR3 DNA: TGTGCCAGTATCTCCCATTGGGGCAGCAATCAGCCCCAGCATTTT. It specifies CASISHWGSNQPQHF.

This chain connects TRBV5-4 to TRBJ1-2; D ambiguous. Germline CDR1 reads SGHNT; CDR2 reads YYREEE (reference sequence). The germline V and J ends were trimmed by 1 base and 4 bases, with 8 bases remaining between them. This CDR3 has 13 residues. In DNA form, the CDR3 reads TGTGCCAGCAGCTTGAGGCAGGCCTATGGCTACACCTTC. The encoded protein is CASSLRQAYGYTF.

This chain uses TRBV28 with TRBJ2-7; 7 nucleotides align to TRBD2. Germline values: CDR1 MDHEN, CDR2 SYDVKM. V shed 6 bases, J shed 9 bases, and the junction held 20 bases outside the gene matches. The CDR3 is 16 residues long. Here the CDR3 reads CASSPPGPGGGGWQYF. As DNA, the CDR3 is TGTGCCAGCAGCCCCCCCGGCCCTGGGGGGGGTGGATGGCAGTACTTC. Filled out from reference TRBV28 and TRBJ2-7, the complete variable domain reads DVKVTQSSRYLVKRTGEKVFLECVQDMDHENMFWYRQDPGLGLRLIYFSYDVKMKEKGDIPEGYSVSREKKERFSLILESASTNQTSMYLCASSPPGPGGGGWQYFGPGTRLTVT.

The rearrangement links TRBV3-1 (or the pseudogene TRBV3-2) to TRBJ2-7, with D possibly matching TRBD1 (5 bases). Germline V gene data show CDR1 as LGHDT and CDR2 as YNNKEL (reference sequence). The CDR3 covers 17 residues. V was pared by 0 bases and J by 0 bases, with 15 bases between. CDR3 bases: TGTGCCAGCAGCCAAGATGGGGTGGGTAGGGGCTCCTACGAGCAGTACTTC. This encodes CASSQDGVGRGSYEQYF.

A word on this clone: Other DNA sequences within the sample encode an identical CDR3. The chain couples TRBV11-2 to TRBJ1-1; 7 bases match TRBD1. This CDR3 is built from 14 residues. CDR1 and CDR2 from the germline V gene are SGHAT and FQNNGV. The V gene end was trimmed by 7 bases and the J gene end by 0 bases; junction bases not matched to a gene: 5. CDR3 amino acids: CASTLTGMNTEAFF. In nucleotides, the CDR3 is TGTGCCAGCACCCTGACAGGGATGAACACTGAAGCTTTCTTT. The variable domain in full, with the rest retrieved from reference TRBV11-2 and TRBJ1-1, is EAGVAQSPRYKIIEKRQSVAFWCNPISGHATLYWYQQILGQGPKLLIQFQNNGVVDDSQLPKDRFSAERLKGVDSTLKIQPAKLEDSAVYLCASTLTGMNTEAFFGQGTRLTVV.

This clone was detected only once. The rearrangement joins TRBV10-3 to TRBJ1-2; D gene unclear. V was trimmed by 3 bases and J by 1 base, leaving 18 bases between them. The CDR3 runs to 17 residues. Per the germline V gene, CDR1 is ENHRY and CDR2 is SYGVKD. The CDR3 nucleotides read TGTGCCATCAGTGATATGAACCGAGGGTTCGTTAACTATGGCTACACCTTC. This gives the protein CAISDMNRGFVNYGYTF.

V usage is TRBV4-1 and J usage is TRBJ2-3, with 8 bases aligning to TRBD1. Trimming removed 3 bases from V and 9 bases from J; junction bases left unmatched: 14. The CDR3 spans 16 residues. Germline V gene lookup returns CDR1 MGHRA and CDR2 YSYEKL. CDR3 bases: TGCGCCAGCAGCCACGGACAGGGCGAATTTCTACGCACGCAGTATTTT. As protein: CASSHGQGEFLRTQYF.